The 28 T cell receptor beta chains listed next were all sequenced from one sample in a study of blood T cell repertoires in COVID-19. Method: immunoSEQ multiplex PCR; TCRdb's copy keeps in-frame clones and lacks some. Counted here are more than 85,000 clones, 90% occurring once; the ten biggest clones make up around 1.1%. The specimen was peripheral blood. The receptors derive from a human donor in a cohort sampled during active COVID-19.

This chain connects TRBV27 to TRBJ1-6, with a weak D call TRBD1 (6 bases). The CDR3 is 14 amino acids. The germline gives CDR1 MNHEY, CDR2 SMNVEV (reference sequence). The V end was cut by 10 bases, the J end by 6 bases, with 16 bases between. As DNA, the CDR3 is TGTGCCACCGGGAGGGGGGTTCCTAATTCACCCCTCCACTTT. This codes for CATGRGVPNSPLHF.

The chain uses TRBV10-3 and TRBJ2-1; no reliable D call. Germline-derived CDR1 and CDR2 are ENHRY and SYGVKD. V was trimmed by 1 base and J by 6 bases, leaving 10 bases between them. The CDR3 spans 14 residues. The CDR3 protein is CAISEFRGTNEQFF. As DNA, the CDR3 is TGTGCCATCAGTGAGTTCCGCGGAACCAATGAGCAGTTCTTC.

V is TRBV6-5 and J is TRBJ1-2; D is unclear. Germline CDR1 reads MNHEY; CDR2 reads SVGAGI. This CDR3 has 15 amino acids. Trimming pared 3 bases from V and 8 bases from J, leaving 19 bases between. CDR3 DNA: TGTGCCAGCAGTTATCGCTCGTCGCACGAGGGAGGCTACACCTTC. Translated, it gives CASSYRSSHEGGYTF.

The chain couples TRBV18 to TRBJ1-5; TRBD1 agrees at 7 bases. Losses at the gene ends were 3 bases for V and 4 bases for J; bases not matched to a gene: 9. This CDR3 comprises 16 residues. Germline values: CDR1 KGHSH, CDR2 LQKENI. The CDR3 sequence is CASSPAGTDKNQPQHF. In DNA form, the CDR3 reads TGTGCCAGCTCACCGGCCGGGACAGACAAGAATCAGCCCCAGCATTTT. Together with reference TRBV18 and TRBJ1-5, the CDR3 gives the full variable domain: NAGVMQNPRHLVRRRGQEARLRCSPMKGHSHVYWYRQLPEEGLKFMVYLQKENIIDESGMPKERFSAEFPKEGPSILRIQQVVRGDSAAYFCASSPAGTDKNQPQHFGDGTRLSIL.

V and J are TRBV28 and TRBJ1-5; 9 bases map to TRBD1. CDR1 and CDR2 from the germline V gene are MDHEN and SYDVKM. The CDR3 contains 18 residues. J gave up 2 bases and V 6 bases, and 14 bases lay outside the gene matches. CDR3 protein: CASRPLGTGRVGNQPQHF. The CDR3 nucleotides read TGTGCCAGCAGACCGCTGGGGACAGGGCGGGTAGGCAATCAGCCCCAGCATTTT.

The V and J genes are TRBV12-3 or TRBV12-4 and TRBJ1-5; D is possibly TRBD1 (6 bases). The CDR3 is made up of 13 amino acids. V was shortened by 6 bases and J by 4 bases, with 10 bases between the two germline ends. CDR3 DNA: TGTGCCAGCAGACAGGGAGGGAATCAGCCCCAGCATTTT. Translating gives CASRQGGNQPQHF.

V is TRBV2 and J is TRBJ1-2; 8 nucleotides agree with TRBD1. Germline-derived CDR1 and CDR2 are SNHLY and FYNNEI. Germline trimming cut 8 bases from V and 3 bases from J; bases unmatched to any gene: 8. This CDR3 region has 14 residues. CDR3 residues: CASGVGTGHYGYTF. For the CDR3, the DNA is TGTGCCAGCGGAGTCGGGACAGGACACTATGGCTACACCTTC.

The chain has TRBV5-1 and TRBJ2-7; possible D gene TRBD2, 5 bases. Germline V CDR1 and CDR2: SGHRS, YFSETQ. The V end was cut by 4 bases, the J end by 2 bases, with 10 bases between. This CDR3 contains 13 residues. The CDR3 loop is CASSGLGAYEQYF. The CDR3 DNA is TGCGCCAGCAGCGGACTGGGTGCCTACGAGCAGTACTTC.

This clone came up once. The genes are TRBV5-4 and TRBJ2-5; the match to TRBD2 covers 9 bases. Trimming cost V 0 bases and J 5 bases; bases outside gene matches: 8. From germline, CDR1 is SGHNT and CDR2 YYREEE (reference sequence). CDR3 length: 16 residues. The CDR3 reads CASSLVAGGPLETQYF. DNA for the CDR3: TGTGCCAGCAGCTTGGTGGCGGGAGGGCCTCTGGAGACCCAGTACTTC.

The chain recombines TRBV19 with TRBJ2-1; tentative D call: TRBD2 (6 bases). Germline assignment: CDR1 LNHDA and CDR2 SQIVND (reference sequence). The CDR3 runs 15 residues. With 3 bases removed from V and 0 bases from J, the gap between germline ends came to 9 bases. CDR3: CASSISGSSYNEQFF. The CDR3, as DNA: TGTGCCAGTAGTATCTCCGGGAGCTCCTACAATGAGCAGTTCTTC.

J is TRBJ2-3 and V is TRBV5-1; D remains ambiguous. Germline V CDR1 and CDR2: SGHRS, YFSETQ. The CDR3 has 14 amino acids. With 0 bases removed from V and 2 bases from J, the gap between germline ends came to 7 bases. The CDR3 reads CASSLETTTDTQYF. CDR3 bases: TGCGCCAGCAGCTTGGAGACAACCACAGATACGCAGTATTTT.

The chain recombines TRBV10-3 with TRBJ2-5; 7 nucleotides agree with TRBD2. The CDR3 runs to 12 residues. Germline V CDR1 and CDR2: ENHRY, SYGVKD. Losses at the gene ends were 10 bases for V and 5 bases for J; bases not matched to a gene: 7. The CDR3 region is CATGRGEETQYF. The DNA of the CDR3 is TGTGCCACAGGGAGGGGAGAGGAGACCCAGTACTTC.

This chain links TRBV18 with TRBJ2-7, with D possibly matching TRBD2 (6 bases). Germline V gene lookup returns CDR1 KGHSH and CDR2 LQKENI. V gave up 5 bases and J gave up 2 bases, with 13 bases separating them. The CDR3 is made up of 14 amino acids. CDR3 in amino acids: CASSSGTVAYEQYF. CDR3 sequence (DNA): TGTGCCAGCTCATCCGGGACTGTAGCCTACGAGCAGTACTTC.

V gene TRBV11-3 combines with J gene TRBJ1-2; no reliable D call. The CDR3 consists of 12 residues. Per the germline V gene, CDR1 is SGHNT and CDR2 is YENEEA. V was trimmed by 0 bases and J by 9 bases, leaving 8 bases between them. DNA for the CDR3: TGTGCCAGCAGCTTAGATTCTTTTAGCTACACCTTC. The encoded protein is CASSLDSFSYTF.

The V gene is TRBV27, the J gene TRBJ1-5; no firm D call. This CDR3 spans 14 amino acids. CDR1 and CDR2 (germline): MNHEY, SMNVEV (reference sequence). Trimming took 3 bases from V and 4 from J, leaving 10 bases between them. The CDR3 DNA is TGTGCCAGCAGTTTCTTGGCGGGGAATCAGCCCCAGCATTTT. Its translation is CASSFLAGNQPQHF.

The CDR3 DNA reads TGCGCCAGCAGTCAATCGGCGGGGAATGAGCAGTTCTTC. Translated: CASSQSAGNEQFF. The V call is TRBV23-1, the J call TRBJ2-1; tentative D call: TRBD2 (6 bases). TRBV23-1 is assigned to the ORF class and has an uncertain function. Trimming shortened V by 0 bases and J by 7 bases, and 7 bases separated the two germline ends. There are 13 residues in the CDR3.

The J gene is TRBJ1-2, the V gene TRBV6-5; the D gene is possibly TRBD1 (5 bases). Germline V lookup: CDR1 MNHEY, CDR2 SVGAGI. The V gene lost 2 bases and the J gene lost 5 bases, with 6 bases spanning the gap. The length of the CDR3 is 12 residues. The CDR3 sequence: CASSYGGYGYTF. CDR3 DNA: TGTGCCAGCAGTTACGGGGGGTATGGCTACACCTTC.

This clone has just one count. The rearrangement joins TRBV18 to TRBJ2-5; 12 bases agree with TRBD2. Trimming took 3 bases from V and 5 from J; bases not matched to a gene: 4. Germline V gene data show CDR1 as KGHSH and CDR2 as LQKENI. This CDR3 has 15 amino acids. CDR3 nucleotides: TGTGCCAGCTCACCCGGACTAGCGGGGTTGGAGACCCAGTACTTC. Residues: CASSPGLAGLETQYF.

The genes are TRBV25-1 and TRBJ1-4, with D possibly being TRBD1 (6 bases). Between the trimmed V and J ends, which lost 4 bases and 0 bases, there was a span of 9 bases. The germline gives CDR1 MGHDK, CDR2 SYGVNS. The CDR3 loop spans 15 amino acids. Here the CDR3 reads CASSGDRSTNEKLFF. The DNA of the CDR3 is TGTGCCAGCAGTGGTGACAGGTCAACTAATGAAAAACTGTTTTTT.

V usage is TRBV9 and J usage is TRBJ2-3; 12 bases are a match to TRBD2. CDR1 is SGDLS and CDR2 is YYNGEE in the germline V gene. CDR3 length equals 16 residues. V shed 3 bases and J 4 bases; nucleotides not matched to a gene: 6. CDR3 in DNA: TGTGCCAGCAGCGGACGACTAGCGGGGGTATCAGATACGCAGTATTTT. Translated, it gives CASSGRLAGVSDTQYF.

This clone was recorded only once. This chain links TRBV5-4 with TRBJ2-4, with D hard to call. Germline CDR1 is SGHNT and CDR2 is YYREEE (reference sequence). This CDR3 has 15 residues. V was pared by 1 base and J by 4 bases, with 12 bases between. CDR3 nucleotide sequence: TGTGCCAGCAGCTTGCACCTCCAGGAAAAAAACATTCAGTACTTC. Translating it yields CASSLHLQEKNIQYF.

The chain is built from TRBV28 and TRBJ1-2, with D unresolved. Per the germline V gene, CDR1 is MDHEN and CDR2 is SYDVKM. V gave up 10 bases and J gave up 4 bases, with 13 bases separating them. This CDR3 contains 12 residues. The CDR3 nucleotides are TGTGCCACCCTCCAGGTCGCCTATGGCTACACCTTC. It specifies CATLQVAYGYTF.

The chain links TRBV27 to TRBJ1-2, with TRBD1 as a possible D gene (5 bases). The CDR3 runs 13 residues. Germline CDR1 and CDR2: MNHEY and SMNVEV (reference sequence). The V gene lost 3 bases and the J gene lost 3 bases, with 8 bases spanning the gap. The CDR3 loop is CASSFRVDYGYTF. For the CDR3, the DNA is TGTGCCAGCAGTTTCAGGGTTGACTATGGCTACACCTTC.

This clone was seen a single time. The CDR3 loop is CASRVGGGEETQYF. Written as DNA, the CDR3 is TGTGCCAGCAGGGTTGGTGGGGGCGAAGAGACCCAGTACTTC. This chain connects TRBV7-2 to TRBJ2-5; the D gene is possibly TRBD1 (6 bases). The germline gives CDR1 SGHTA, CDR2 FQGNSA. V was pared by 6 bases and J by 3 bases, with 14 bases between. CDR3 length: 14 residues.

This chain uses TRBV7-8 with TRBJ2-1, with 11 bases fitting TRBD2. The CDR3 is 18 residues long. Trimming at V came to 5 bases and at J to 4 bases, leaving 13 bases not matched to a gene. The germline V gene has CDR1 SGHVS and CDR2 FQNEAQ. CDR3 nucleotide sequence: TGTGCCAGCAGCACCATTCAAACCGGGACTAGCGGATACAATGAGCAGTTCTTC. It yields the protein CASSTIQTGTSGYNEQFF. Using reference TRBV7-8 and TRBJ2-1 for the parts outside the CDR3, the full variable domain is GAGVSQSPRYKVAKRGQDVALRCDPISGHVSLFWYQQALGQGPEFLTYFQNEAQLDKSGLPSDRFFAERPEGSVSTLKIQRTQQEDSAVYLCASSTIQTGTSGYNEQFFGPGTRLTVL.

The chain has TRBV3-1 (or the pseudogene TRBV3-2) and TRBJ1-4, with a tentative D call TRBD1 (5 bases). The V end was cut by 4 bases, the J end by 7 bases, with 19 bases between. This CDR3 region has 16 residues. Germline assignment: CDR1 LGHDT and CDR2 YNNKEL (reference sequence). As DNA, the CDR3 is TGTGCCAGCAGCCCAGGGTTCGGGGGGTGGCGTGAAAAACTGTTTTTT. Its translation is CASSPGFGGWREKLFF.

The rearrangement uses TRBV6-5 and TRBJ1-6; D is perhaps TRBD1 (5 bases). Between the trimmed V and J ends, which lost 4 bases and 12 bases, there was a span of 13 bases. The CDR3 contains 13 residues. CDR1 and CDR2 from the germline V gene are MNHEY and SVGAGI. DNA of the CDR3: TGTGCCAGCAGTTCGGCACACCAGGGACCCCTCCACTTT. Translated: CASSSAHQGPLHF.

The chain recombines TRBV2 with TRBJ1-2; D is unresolved. Germline lookup yields CDR1 SNHLY and CDR2 FYNNEI. The CDR3 runs 12 residues. Trimming pared 6 bases from V and 3 bases from J, leaving 8 bases between. This CDR3 reads CASRDSYYGYTF. CDR3 DNA sequence: TGTGCCAGCAGGGACTCCTACTATGGCTACACCTTC. Supplemented by reference TRBV2 and TRBJ1-2, the full variable domain reads EPEVTQTPSHQVTQMGQEVILRCVPISNHLYFYWYRQILGQKVEFLVSFYNNEISEKSEIFDDQFSVERPDGSNFTLKIRSTKLEDSAMYFCASRDSYYGYTFGSGTRLTVV.